Below, 22 T cell receptor beta chains from the same sample are listed, as sequenced in a study of cytomegalovirus exposure and HLA in healthy donors. It was with 60 Vbeta and 13 Jbeta primers that the PCR ran. The data were produced by immunoSEQ multiplex PCR, yet TCRdb's version contains in-frame clones alone and is incomplete. The table has under 200,000 clones, roughly four fifths seen once; the top ten hold 1.5% to 2%. The sequencing input was PBMCs. Receptors originate from a woman aged 18-35 years in good health and CMV-seronegative.

The chain links TRBV11-2 to TRBJ2-7; 9 bases are shared with TRBD2. The CDR3 consists of 15 residues. Germline loops: CDR1 SGHAT, CDR2 FQNNGV. Germline trimming cut 11 bases from V and 7 bases from J; bases unmatched to any gene: 18. The CDR3 bases are TGTGCCTGCCACGCTAGCGGGGCATCTACCGGGGAGCAGTACTTC. Translating gives CACHASGASTGEQYF.

The V and J genes are TRBV5-1 and TRBJ1-3; weak D call: TRBD1 (6 bases). The CDR3 has 16 residues. Trimming took off 0 bases at V and 0 bases at J, with 10 bases between the two ends. Germline assignment: CDR1 SGHRS and CDR2 YFSETQ. The CDR3 sequence: CASSLGGDNSGNTIYF. In DNA, the CDR3 is TGCGCCAGCAGCTTGGGAGGGGACAACTCTGGAAACACCATATATTTT. Looking up the rest from reference TRBV5-1 and TRBJ1-3 gives the full variable domain: KAGVTQTPRYLIKTRGQQVTLSCSPISGHRSVSWYQQTPGQGLQFLFEYFSETQRNKGNFPGRFSGRQFSNSRSEMNVSTLELGDSALYLCASSLGGDNSGNTIYFGEGSWLTVV.

The genes are TRBV2 and TRBJ2-1; D gene uncertain. The length of the CDR3 is 13 residues. The germline V gene has CDR1 SNHLY and CDR2 FYNNEI. V shed 10 bases and J shed 1 base, with 11 bases lying between them. CDR3 in DNA: TGTGCCACCGTGCTGGAGTCCTACAATGAGCAGTTCTTC. It is translated as CATVLESYNEQFF.

As concerns this clone: A read error may account for a junction end that differs from germline. The chain couples TRBV7-7 to TRBJ2-3, with D perhaps matching TRBD2 (7 bases). This CDR3 spans 14 amino acids. Germline V CDR1 and CDR2: SSHAT, FNYEAQ (reference sequence). The CDR3 protein is CASSLLGGADTQYF. The CDR3 DNA follows: TGTGCTAGCAGCTTATTAGGGGGGGCTGATACGCAGTATTTT.

The chain has TRBV4-1 and TRBJ2-5; 14 bases align to TRBD2. V dropped 1 base and J dropped 5; count of bases not matched to a gene: 3. The CDR3 has 16 amino acids. Germline V gives CDR1 MGHRA, CDR2 YSYEKL. The CDR3 sequence: CASSQGLAGGPETQYF. The DNA of the CDR3 is TGCGCCAGCAGCCAAGGACTAGCGGGGGGGCCTGAGACCCAGTACTTC.

Notes on this clone: This sample also contains other DNA sequences that code for the same CDR3. This chain uses TRBV19 with TRBJ2-2, with D possibly matching TRBD2 (6 bases). CDR1 is LNHDA, CDR2 SQIVND, per germline (reference sequence). V was shortened by 10 bases and J by 2 bases, with 17 bases between the two germline ends. There are 15 residues in the CDR3. Here the CDR3 DNA reads TGTGCCATAGCAAGGACGGGGGACAACACCGGGGAGCTGTTTTTT. Translating gives CAIARTGDNTGELFF. The variable domain in full, completed from reference TRBV19 and TRBJ2-2, reads DGGITQSPKYLFRKEGQNVTLSCEQNLNHDAMYWYRQDPGQGLRLIYYSQIVNDFQKGDIAEGYSVSREKKESFPLTVTSAQKNPTAFYLCAIARTGDNTGELFFGEGSRLTVL.

This chain uses TRBV4-2 with TRBJ2-1, with D perhaps matching TRBD2 (6 bases). The germline gives CDR1 LGHNA, CDR2 YNFKEQ. There are 14 residues in the CDR3. V lost 5 bases to trimming and J lost 7 bases, with 15 bases between them. The CDR3 here is CASSEVAGLNEQFF. The CDR3 nucleotides read TGTGCCAGCAGCGAAGTCGCGGGACTGAATGAGCAGTTCTTC.

This clone was counted once. J is TRBJ1-1 and V is TRBV19; no clear D gene. Per germline, CDR1 LNHDA and CDR2 SQIVND (reference sequence). The CDR3 totals 14 residues. The V and J ends lost 3 bases and 2 bases respectively, with 10 bases between them. The DNA of the CDR3 is TGTGCCAGTAGTATTTTTAGCCCAAACACTGAAGCTTTCTTT. Its protein product is CASSIFSPNTEAFF.

The V and J genes are TRBV6-5 and TRBJ1-5; 7 bases are a match to TRBD1. Germline V gene sequence: CDR1 MNHEY, CDR2 SVGAGI. The V gene end was trimmed by 6 bases and the J gene end by 6 bases; junction bases not matched to a gene: 11. The CDR3 has 15 residues. Here the CDR3 reads CASRTQGPSVQPQHF. CDR3 DNA: TGTGCCAGCAGAACACAGGGGCCATCGGTTCAGCCCCAGCATTTT.

This clone has a handful of counts. The chain combines TRBV30 with TRBJ1-2, with 7 nucleotides matching TRBD1. Trimming cost V 1 base and J 4 bases; bases outside gene matches: 12. This CDR3 is 16 amino acids long. Germline V gene lookup returns CDR1 GTSNPN and CDR2 SVGIG (reference sequence). The CDR3 sequence: CAWSGGIRGLIYGYTF. In DNA, the CDR3 is TGTGCCTGGAGTGGCGGGATTAGGGGGCTAATCTATGGCTACACCTTC.

This clone was found a few times. The chain links TRBV7-6 to TRBJ2-3; the D gene is possibly TRBD2 (5 bases). Trimming took 3 bases from V and 1 from J, leaving 5 bases between them. There are 13 residues in the CDR3. The V gene's germline CDR1 is SGHVS and CDR2 FNYEAQ. The CDR3 DNA is TGTGCCAGCAGCTTCGGGGGCACAGATACGCAGTATTTT. This codes for CASSFGGTDTQYF. The full variable domain, its missing parts supplied by reference TRBV7-6 and TRBJ2-3, is GAGVSQSPRYKVTKRGQDVALRCDPISGHVSLYWYRQALGQGPEFLTYFNYEAQQDKSGLPNDRFSAERPEGSISTLTIQRTEQRDSAMYRCASSFGGTDTQYFGPGTRLTVL.

The chain couples TRBV5-6 to TRBJ2-7; a possible D gene is TRBD2 (5 bases). The CDR3 is made up of 14 amino acids. CDR1 is SGHDT and CDR2 is YYEEEE in the germline V gene. The germline V and J ends were trimmed by 3 bases and 3 bases, with 13 bases remaining between them. The CDR3 spells CASSSGNSIYEQYF. CDR3 coding DNA: TGTGCCAGCAGCTCGGGAAACTCCATCTACGAGCAGTACTTC.

Of note for this clone: An end of the junction does not agree with germline; a read error may underlie this. The chain links TRBV7-9 to TRBJ2-7; the match to TRBD2 covers 10 bases. Germline lookup yields CDR1 SEHNR and CDR2 FQNEAQ (reference sequence). The CDR3 spans 16 residues. Written as DNA, the CDR3 is TGTTCCAGCAGCAACACCGGGACTAGCGATCCCTACGAGCAGTACTTC. This sequence encodes CSSSNTGTSDPYEQYF.

The chain carries TRBV4-2 and TRBJ2-7; D is possibly TRBD2 (5 bases). The V and J ends lost 1 base and 3 bases respectively, with 10 bases between them. This CDR3 comprises 14 residues. In germline, CDR1 is LGHNA, CDR2 YNFKEQ. CDR3 nucleotide sequence: TGTGCCAGCAGCCAAGGGCTAGCTAACTACGAGCAGTACTTC. The encoded protein is CASSQGLANYEQYF.

This clone showed up just a few times. The V gene is TRBV20-1, the J gene TRBJ1-1; D gene unclear. Trimming cost V 6 bases and J 11 bases, with 16 bases left between them. Germline V lookup: CDR1 DFQATT, CDR2 SNEGSKA (reference sequence). This CDR3 contains 11 residues. CDR3 bases: TGCAGTGCCCGGGGAGTCGGCACGGCTTTCTTT. Translation: CSARGVGTAFF.

J is TRBJ2-1 and V is TRBV5-6; D possibly corresponds to TRBD2 (7 bases). Germline V lookup: CDR1 SGHDT, CDR2 YYEEEE. Trimming pared 1 base from V and 9 bases from J, leaving 17 bases between. The CDR3 is made up of 15 amino acids. This CDR3 is CASSLIWRGGREQFF. The CDR3 DNA reads as TGTGCCAGCAGCTTGATCTGGAGGGGGGGGCGTGAGCAGTTCTTC.

V and J are TRBV10-1 and TRBJ2-5; 8 bases match TRBD1. The length of the CDR3 is 16 residues. V was pared by 1 base and J by 6 bases, with 10 bases of the junction left unmatched. Germline values: CDR1 WNHNN, CDR2 SYGVQD (reference sequence). CDR3 in DNA: TGCGCCAGCAGTGAGTACGCGACAGGGGACCGAAAGACCCAGTACTTC. Its translation: CASSEYATGDRKTQYF.

Points on this clone: Sequence at one end of the junction differs from germline and may be a read error. The J gene is TRBJ1-1, the V gene TRBV7-9, with D possibly matching TRBD1 (6 bases). The CDR3 loop spans 11 amino acids. From germline, CDR1 is SEHNR and CDR2 FQNEAQ (reference sequence). CDR3: CSSNRDTEAFF. CDR3 DNA sequence: TGTTCCAGTAACAGGGATACTGAAGCTTTCTTT. Based on the CDR3 plus reference TRBV7-9 and TRBJ1-1, the full variable domain is DTGVSQNPRHKITKRGQNVTFRCDPISEHNRLYWYRQTLGQGPEFLTYFQNEAQLEKSRLLSDRFSAERPKGSFSTLEIQRTEQGDSAMYLCSSNRDTEAFFGQGTRLTVV.

The V gene is TRBV5-6, the J gene TRBJ2-7, with D possibly TRBD1 on 6 matching bases. Trimming removed 5 bases at V and 6 bases at J, with 18 bases between. From germline, CDR1 is SGHDT and CDR2 YYEEEE. The CDR3 is 14 amino acids. DNA for the CDR3: TGTGCCAGCAGTTTCGGACAGTTCGAACGCGAGCAGTACTTC. Its protein is CASSFGQFEREQYF.

The chain carries TRBV4-1 and TRBJ2-7; 9 positions agree with TRBD1. The CDR3 length is 14 residues. The V gene end was trimmed by 4 bases and the J gene end by 4 bases; junction bases not matched to a gene: 5. Germline V gene lookup returns CDR1 MGHRA and CDR2 YSYEKL. In DNA form, the CDR3 reads TGCGCCAGCAGCCGCCCGGGACAGGGTTACGAGCAGTACTTC. It encodes CASSRPGQGYEQYF.

The chain's CDR3 is CASSLSDRRTGYTF. In DNA form, the CDR3 reads TGTGCCAGCAGTTTATCGGACAGGCGGACAGGCTACACCTTC. The V call is TRBV28, the J call TRBJ1-2; TRBD1 matches at 7 bases. There are 14 residues in the CDR3. Trimming cost V 1 base and J 8 bases; bases outside gene matches: 7. In germline, CDR1 is MDHEN, CDR2 SYDVKM.

This clone was seen a handful of times. The chain is built from TRBV23-1 and TRBJ2-7; 13 nucleotides align to TRBD2. TRBV23-1 is assigned to the ORF class and has an uncertain function. The CDR3 covers 15 residues. The V and J ends lost 4 bases and 3 bases, in that order; junction bases with no gene match: 3. CDR3 protein: CASSPGLAGNYEQYF. The CDR3 coding sequence is TGCGCCAGCAGTCCGGGACTAGCGGGAAACTACGAGCAGTACTTC.